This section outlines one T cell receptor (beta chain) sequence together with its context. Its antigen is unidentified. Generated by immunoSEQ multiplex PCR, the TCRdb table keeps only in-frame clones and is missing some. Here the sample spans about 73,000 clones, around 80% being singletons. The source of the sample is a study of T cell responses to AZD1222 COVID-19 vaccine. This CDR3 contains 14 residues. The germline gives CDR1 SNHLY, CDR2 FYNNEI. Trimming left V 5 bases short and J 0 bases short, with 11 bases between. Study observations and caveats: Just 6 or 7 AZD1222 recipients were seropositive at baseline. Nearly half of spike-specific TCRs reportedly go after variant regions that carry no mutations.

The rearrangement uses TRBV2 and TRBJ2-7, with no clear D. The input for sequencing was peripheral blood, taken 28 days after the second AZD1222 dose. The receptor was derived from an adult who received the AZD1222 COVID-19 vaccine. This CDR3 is CASSPPLGSYEQYF. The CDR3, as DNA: TGTGCCAGCAGTCCCCCCCTAGGCTCCTACGAGCAGTACTTC.